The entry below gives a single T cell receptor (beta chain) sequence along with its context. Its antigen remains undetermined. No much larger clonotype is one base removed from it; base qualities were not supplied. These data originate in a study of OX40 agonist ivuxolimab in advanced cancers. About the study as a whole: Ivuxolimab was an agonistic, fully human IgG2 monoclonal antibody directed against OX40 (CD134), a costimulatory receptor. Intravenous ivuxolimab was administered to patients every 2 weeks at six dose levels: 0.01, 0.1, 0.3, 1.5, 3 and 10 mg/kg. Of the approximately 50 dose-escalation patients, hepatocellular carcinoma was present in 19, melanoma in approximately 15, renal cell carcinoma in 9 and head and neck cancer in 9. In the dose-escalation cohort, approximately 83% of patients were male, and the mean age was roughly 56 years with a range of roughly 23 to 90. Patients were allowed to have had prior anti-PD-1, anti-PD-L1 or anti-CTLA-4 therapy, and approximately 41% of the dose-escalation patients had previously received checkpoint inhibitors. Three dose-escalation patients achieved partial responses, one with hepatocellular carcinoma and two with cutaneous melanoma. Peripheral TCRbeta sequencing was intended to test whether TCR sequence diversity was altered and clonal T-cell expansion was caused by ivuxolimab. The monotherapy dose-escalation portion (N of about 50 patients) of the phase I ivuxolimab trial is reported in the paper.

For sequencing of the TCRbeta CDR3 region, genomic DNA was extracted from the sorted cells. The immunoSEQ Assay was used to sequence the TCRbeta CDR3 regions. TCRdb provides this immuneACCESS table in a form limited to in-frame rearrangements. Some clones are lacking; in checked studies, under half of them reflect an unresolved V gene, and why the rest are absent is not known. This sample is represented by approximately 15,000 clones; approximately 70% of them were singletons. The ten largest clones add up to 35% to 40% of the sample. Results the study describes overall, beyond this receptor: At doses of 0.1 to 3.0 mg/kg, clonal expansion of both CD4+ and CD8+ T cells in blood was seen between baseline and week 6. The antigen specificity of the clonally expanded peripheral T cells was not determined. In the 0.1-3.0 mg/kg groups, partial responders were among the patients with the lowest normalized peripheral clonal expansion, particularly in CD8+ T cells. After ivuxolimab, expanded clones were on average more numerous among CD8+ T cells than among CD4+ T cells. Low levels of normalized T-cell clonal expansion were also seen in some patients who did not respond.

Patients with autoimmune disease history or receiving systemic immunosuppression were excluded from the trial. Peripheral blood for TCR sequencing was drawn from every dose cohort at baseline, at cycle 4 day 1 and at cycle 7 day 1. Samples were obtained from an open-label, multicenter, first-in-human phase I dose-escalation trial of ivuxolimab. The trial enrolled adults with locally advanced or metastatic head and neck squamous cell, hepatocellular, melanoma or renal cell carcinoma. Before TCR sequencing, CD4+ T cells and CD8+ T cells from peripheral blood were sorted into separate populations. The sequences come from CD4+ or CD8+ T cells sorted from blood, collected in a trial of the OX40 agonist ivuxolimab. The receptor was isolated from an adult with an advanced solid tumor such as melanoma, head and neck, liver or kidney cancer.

The DNA sequence is TGTGCCAGCGGAATAATGGATACGCAGTATTTT. Its protein is CASGIMDTQYF. The chain was built from TRBV7-9 and TRBJ2-3; the D gene remains uncertain. CDR3 length: 11 amino acids, cysteine to phenylalanine. Here the CDR3 DNA is all that survives: 33 bases in frame from base 1. The germline ends are 9 bases apart after V is trimmed by 8 bases and J by 6 bases. CDR1 and CDR2, looked up from the germline V gene (reference sequence), are SEHNR and FQNEAQ.